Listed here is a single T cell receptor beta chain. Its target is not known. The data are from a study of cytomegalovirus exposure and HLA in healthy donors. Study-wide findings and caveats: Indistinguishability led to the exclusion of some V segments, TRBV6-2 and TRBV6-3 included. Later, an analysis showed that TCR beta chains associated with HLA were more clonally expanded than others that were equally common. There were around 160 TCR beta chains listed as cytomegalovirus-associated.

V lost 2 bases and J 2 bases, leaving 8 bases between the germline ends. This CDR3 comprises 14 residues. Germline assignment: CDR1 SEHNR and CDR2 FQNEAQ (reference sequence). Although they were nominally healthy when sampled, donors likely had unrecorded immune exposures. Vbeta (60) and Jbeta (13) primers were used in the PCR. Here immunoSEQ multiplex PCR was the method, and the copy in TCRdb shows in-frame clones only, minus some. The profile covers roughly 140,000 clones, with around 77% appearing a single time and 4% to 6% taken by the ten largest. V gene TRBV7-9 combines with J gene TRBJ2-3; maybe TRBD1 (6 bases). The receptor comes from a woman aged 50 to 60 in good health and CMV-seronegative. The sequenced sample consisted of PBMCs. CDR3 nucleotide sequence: TGTGCCAGCAGCTTATTGGGGGCCACAGATACGCAGTATTTT. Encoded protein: CASSLLGATDTQYF.